The rows below give T cell receptor beta chains drawn from one sample of a study of technical replicates of blood from a handful of donors. TCRdb keeps only in-frame clones here, not all; method: immunoSEQ multiplex PCR. The data show roughly 65,000 clones, 80% to 90% seen once. Sequencing was done on a sample of PBMCs. All receptors come from a human donor in good health. Some clones in this sample may be carry-over from other donors' samples. The CDR3 runs from the conserved cysteine through the conserved F or W. Fields, in order: D gene, J gene, V gene, CDR3 protein, CDR3 DNA. D genes are given only for firm matches.

TRBD1 | TRBJ2-3 | TRBV11-2 | CASSLTGGVDTQYF | TGTGCCAGCAGCTTGACAGGGGGCGTAGATACGCAGTATTTT
TRBD2 | TRBJ2-3 | TRBV7-2 | CASSLTSGREQYF | TGTGCCAGCAGCCTGACTAGCGGTAGAGAGCAGTATTTT
. | TRBJ2-4 | TRBV6-5 | CASSYGSGGKKNIQYF | TGTGCCAGCAGTTATGGATCGGGCGGGAAGAAAAACATTCAGTACTTC
TRBD1 | TRBJ2-1 | TRBV19 | CASSISGTGGVYEQFF | TGTGCCAGTAGTATTTCAGGGACAGGGGGTGTGTATGAGCAGTTCTTC
. | TRBJ1-1 | TRBV4-3 | CASSQDLDSLNTEAFF | TGCGCCAGCAGCCAAGATCTCGACAGCCTGAACACTGAAGCTTTCTTT
. | TRBJ1-5 | TRBV19 | CASSIVAGPNQPQHF | TGTGCCAGTAGTATAGTGGCAGGTCCCAATCAGCCCCAGCATTTT
. | TRBJ2-7 | TRBV12-5 | CASVIDNFSEQYF | TGTGCTAGTGTGATAGACAACTTTAGCGAGCAGTACTTC
TRBD1 | TRBJ2-3 | TRBV14 | CASRPGQGNADTQYF | TGTGCCAGCAGGCCCGGACAGGGAAATGCAGATACGCAGTATTTT
. | TRBJ2-2 | TRBV11-2 | CASSYDPDSLNTGELFF | TGTGCCAGCAGCTACGATCCCGACAGCCTGAACACCGGGGAGCTGTTTTTT
. | TRBJ2-6 | TRBV6-1 | CASSVSLRRESGANVLTF | TGTGCCAGCAGTGTCTCCCTACGCAGGGAATCTGGGGCCAACGTCCTGACTTTC
. | TRBJ1-2 | TRBV4-3 | CASSQERLFAANYGYTF | TGCGCCAGCAGCCAAGAGAGGCTATTCGCAGCTAACTATGGCTACACCTTC
. | TRBJ1-2 | TRBV5-4 | CASSRGGYGYTF | TGTGCCAGCAGCCGCGGCGGCTATGGCTACACCTTC
. | TRBJ1-1 | TRBV30 | CAWSVGGGTEAFF | TGTGCCTGGAGTGTCGGCGGCGGGACTGAAGCTTTCTTT
. | TRBJ2-2 | TRBV7-9 | CASSGAWRGRVTGELFF | TGTGCCAGCAGCGGGGCGTGGAGGGGGCGCGTCACCGGGGAGCTGTTTTTT
. | TRBJ2-1 | TRBV30 | CAWSVWLYNEQFF | TGTGCCTGGAGTGTATGGCTGTACAATGAGCAGTTCTTC
TRBD2 | TRBJ2-1 | TRBV29-1 | CSVAEGLNNEQFF | TGCAGCGTTGCAGAGGGACTAAACAATGAGCAGTTCTTC